The 8 T cell receptor beta chains listed next were all sequenced from one sample in a study of blood T cell repertoires in COVID-19. The data were produced by immunoSEQ multiplex PCR, yet TCRdb's version contains in-frame clones alone and is incomplete. The sample comprises 310,000 or so clones, roughly 82% of which are singletons, and around 1.5% rests with the top ten. The sample consisted of peripheral blood. The origin of the receptors is a woman in her 50s with acute or convalescent COVID-19.

This rearrangement joins TRBV10-3 to TRBJ2-1, with 8 bases identical to TRBD2. Germline CDR1 reads ENHRY; CDR2 reads SYGVKD. The CDR3 is 15 amino acids. V shed 11 bases and J 9 bases; nucleotides not matched to a gene: 18. CDR3 loop: CAAQDGREVLGEQFF. DNA of the CDR3: TGTGCCGCTCAGGACGGGCGGGAGGTCTTGGGTGAGCAGTTCTTC.

The genes are TRBV27 and TRBJ1-1; perhaps TRBD1 as D (5 bases). Germline loops: CDR1 MNHEY, CDR2 SMNVEV (reference sequence). With 4 bases removed from V and 4 bases from J, the gap between germline ends came to 16 bases. The CDR3 is 15 residues long. CDR3 amino acids: CASSSPLRRGTEAFF. The CDR3 DNA reads TGTGCCAGCAGTTCCCCCCTCCGGAGGGGCACTGAAGCTTTCTTT.

This chain joins TRBV7-2 and TRBJ2-7; 11 positions agree with TRBD2. This CDR3 is built from 16 residues. V dropped 4 bases and J dropped 5; count of bases not matched to a gene: 10. Germline CDR1 reads SGHTA; CDR2 reads FQGNSA. The CDR3 sequence is CASSSLAGGLLDEQYF. CDR3 coding DNA: TGTGCCAGCAGCTCTCTAGCGGGAGGCCTCCTAGACGAGCAGTACTTC.

This chain links TRBV6-2 or TRBV6-3 with TRBJ2-3, with D possibly matching TRBD1 (6 bases). V was shortened by 2 bases and J by 2 bases, with 11 bases between the two germline ends. Germline V gene sequence: CDR1 MNHEY, CDR2 SVGEGT. The CDR3 is 15 amino acids. CDR3: CASSYPGALTDTQYF. The CDR3 nucleotides are TGTGCCAGCAGTTACCCAGGGGCCCTCACAGATACGCAGTATTTT.

This rearrangement joins TRBV25-1 to TRBJ1-2; D perhaps matches TRBD1 (6 bases). Germline CDR1 and CDR2: MGHDK and SYGVNS. The CDR3 loop spans 15 amino acids. V was shortened by 2 bases and J by 0 bases, with 10 bases between the two germline ends. The CDR3 region has the DNA TGTGCCAGCAGTGAACAGGGGAGTTCTAACTATGGCTACACCTTC. Its protein is CASSEQGSSNYGYTF.

The chain combines TRBV5-1 with TRBJ2-7; D possibly corresponds to TRBD2 (6 bases). The germline V gene encodes CDR1 SGHRS and CDR2 YFSETQ. The CDR3 sequence is 14 residues long. V lost 4 bases to trimming and J lost 3 bases, with 14 bases between them. CDR3 DNA sequence: TGCGCCAGCAGCCGGGCGGGACTGAACTACGAGCAGTACTTC. Residues: CASSRAGLNYEQYF.

With regard to this clone: The germline gene is not matched at one end of the junction; a read error may be the cause. The rearrangement joins TRBV7-7 to TRBJ2-1; TRBD1 aligns across 7 bases. In germline, CDR1 is SSHAT, CDR2 FNYEAQ (reference sequence). The CDR3 has 13 residues. CDR3 sequence (DNA): TGTGCTAGCAGCTTAGACAGGGTAGATGAGCAGTTCTTC. Amino acids: CASSLDRVDEQFF.

The chain links TRBV19 to TRBJ2-5; unclear D gene. There are 16 residues in the CDR3. Trimming stripped 3 bases from V and 7 bases from J, with 21 bases between. Germline V gives CDR1 LNHDA, CDR2 SQIVND (reference sequence). In nucleotides, the CDR3 is TGTGCCAGTAGTATTCCGGCTAGTGCCAGTTCGGGGACCCAGTACTTC. The encoded protein is CASSIPASASSGTQYF.